One TCR beta chain is described in this entry. The entry originates in a study of blood T cell repertoires in COVID-19. Profiling relied on immunoSEQ multiplex PCR, and the TCRdb table lists in-frame clones only, not all of them. This table has about 140,000 clones, around four fifths appearing once. The germline V gene has CDR1 KGHSH and CDR2 LQKENI. V was clipped by 2 bases and J by 5 bases, with 7 bases between them. The CDR3 loop spans 13 amino acids. This TCR derives from a man in his sixties or seventies who had been exposed to COVID-19. Sequencing input: PBMCs or T cells enriched from blood (not recorded which). The rearrangement uses TRBV18 and TRBJ1-5; D might be TRBD1 (5 bases). The CDR3 DNA sequence: TGTGCCAGCTCACCAGTAGGGGATCAGCCCCAGCATTTT. The encoded protein is CASSPVGDQPQHF.